The present TCR beta chain was sequenced within a study of shared clonotypes between healthy human individuals. Overall study context: Ranging from 18 to 49 in age, donors were a couple of women and a few men.

Study-wide results and limits: Unshared clonotypes carried lower generation probabilities than those common to all four donors.

In regard to this clone: Its antigen remains unknown.

Germline CDR1 and CDR2: SGHAT and FQNNGV. The ends were cut back, 3 bases at V and 3 bases at J, with 9 bases in the middle. This CDR3 is 13 amino acids long. CD8 cells regarded as naive lacked CD45RO, were positively chosen for CCR7, and omitted terminally differentiated effector memory CD45RA+ cells. Original methodology: ImmunoSEQ junction-only sequences lacked quality scores, so their filtering differed. Assay: immunoSEQ multiplex PCR; the TCRdb copy retains only in-frame clones and omits some. V and J calls and clone size are given by that table; D and trimming were obtained from the DNA. The table records some 2.1 million clones, approximately 94% of them present only once.

This TCR came from a man younger than 35 in good health. The chain combines TRBV11-2 with TRBJ2-7; D not resolved. Sequences were obtained from naive CD8+ T cells sorted from blood. CDR3 residues: CASSFQTGYEQYF. The CDR3, as DNA: TGTGCCAGCAGCTTCCAGACTGGCTACGAGCAGTACTTC.